This T cell receptor beta chain was identified in a study of blood T cells in healthy people across ages. Sample-barcoded 5' priming and a J-beta primer mix drove a second PCR of roughly 6 to 12 cycles. Each cDNA molecule was tagged by a template-switch adaptor that had 12 random nucleotides. TCRdb processed the 5' RACE reads anew with MiXCR; each CDR3 protein has one entry. The sample records roughly 2 million distinct CDR3 sequences, around half being singletons. Findings and caveats of the study: The study found TCR beta diversity correlated strongly with naive T cell percentage. Comparison with aged donors showed that long-lived donors had more naive CD4+ cells and higher diversity.

This clonotype was picked up a small number of times. No antigen is known for it. Trimming pared 5 bases from V and 8 bases from J, leaving 16 bases between. The V gene's germline CDR1 is SGHTA and CDR2 FQGNSA. The length of the CDR3 is 14 residues. Each sample had at least 6.5 million PBMCs isolated. Material: blood. This sequence was found in a woman aged 40 to 50 in good health. The chain recombines TRBV7-2 with TRBJ2-4, with D unresolved. This CDR3 is CASSARLIGDIQYF. As DNA, the CDR3 is TGTGCCAGCAGCGCCCGCCTCATAGGCGACATTCAGTACTTC. Filled out from reference TRBV7-2 and TRBJ2-4, the complete variable domain reads GAGVSQSPSNKVTEKGKDVELRCDPISGHTALYWYRQSLGQGLEFLIYFQGNSAPDKSGLPSDRFSAERTGGSVSTLTIQRTQQEDSAVYLCASSARLIGDIQYFGAGTRLSVL.